These 22 T cell receptor beta chains originate from one sample sequenced in a study of breast tumors, draining lymph nodes, adjacent tissues. Samples came from axillary lymph nodes draining the breast cancer. One entry per CDR3 protein, called by TCRdb with MiXCR from the multiplex PCR reads. Among roughly 220,000 distinct CDR3 sequences listed, roughly a third were seen once. The sample was axillary lymph node tissue. These receptor sequences come from a female donor with breast cancer. Some clones in this sample may be carry-over from other donors' samples.

To note about this clonotype: A single base separates this from a much larger clone, so it may be a read error. The gene calls are TRBV20-1 and TRBJ2-5; D gene ambiguous. Germline CDR1 and CDR2: DFQATT and SNEGSKA (reference sequence). This CDR3 is built from 12 residues. The CDR3 region is CSALRPPETPYF. For the CDR3, the DNA is TGCAGTGCTTTGCGACCCCCGGAGACCCCGTACTTC.

This clonotype was seen repeatedly, ten times or more. The CDR3 spells CSAHRDSSYNEQFF. The CDR3 DNA follows: TGCAGTGCCCACCGGGACTCCAGCTACAATGAGCAGTTCTTC. This rearrangement joins TRBV20-1 to TRBJ2-1, with a tentative D call TRBD2 (6 bases). Per the germline V gene, CDR1 is DFQATT and CDR2 is SNEGSKA (reference sequence). Trimming stripped 6 bases from V and 3 bases from J, with 15 bases between. The CDR3 extends over 14 amino acids.

The chain has TRBV29-1 and TRBJ1-3; D not resolved. The CDR3 length is 12 residues. Germline assignment: CDR1 SQVTM and CDR2 ANQGSEA. Trimming stripped 8 bases from V and 1 base from J, with 9 bases between. The CDR3 reads CSLASSGNTIYF. Here the CDR3 DNA reads TGCAGCTTAGCGTCATCTGGAAACACCATATATTTT.

This clonotype was counted ten times or more. The chain carries TRBV7-2 and TRBJ2-1, with 8 nucleotides matching TRBD1. This CDR3 spans 14 amino acids. Germline CDR1 and CDR2: SGHTA and FQGNSA. V shed 5 bases and J 9 bases; nucleotides not matched to a gene: 9. The CDR3 protein is CASSQDRASGEQFF. Written as DNA, the CDR3 is TGTGCCAGCAGCCAGGACAGGGCAAGCGGTGAGCAGTTCTTC. The variable domain in full, completed from reference TRBV7-2 and TRBJ2-1, reads GAGVSQSPSNKVTEKGKDVELRCDPISGHTALYWYRQSLGQGLEFLIYFQGNSAPDKSGLPSDRFSAERTGGSVSTLTIQRTQQEDSAVYLCASSQDRASGEQFFGPGTRLTVL.

This clonotype was counted a few times. The chain combines TRBV24-1 with TRBJ1-5; 9 bases agree with TRBD1. Germline CDR1 is KGHDR and CDR2 is SFDVKD. J was trimmed by 9 bases and V by 9 bases; bases with no gene match: 8. This CDR3 comprises 13 residues. The CDR3 reads CATGTGGSRPQHF. CDR3 nucleotides: TGTGCCACCGGTACAGGGGGCTCTCGGCCCCAGCATTTT.

This clonotype has a count of ten or more. The chain is built from TRBV19 and TRBJ2-1; a possible D gene is TRBD1 (5 bases). Looked up from germline, CDR1 is LNHDA and CDR2 is SQIVND (reference sequence). The CDR3 has 21 residues. With 5 bases removed from V and 3 bases from J, the gap between germline ends came to 32 bases. The CDR3 DNA reads TGTGCCAGTAGTTCCCCCGATGGGGCAGGAGAACCAACCTACCTCTACAATGAGCAGTTCTTC. Amino acids: CASSSPDGAGEPTYLYNEQFF.

V is TRBV5-1 and J is TRBJ2-7, with 7 positions matching TRBD2. CDR3 size: 14 residues. Germline V gives CDR1 SGHRS, CDR2 YFSETQ. V was clipped by 3 bases and J by 6 bases; unmatched bases: 9. The CDR3 DNA sequence: TGCGCCAGCAGCTGGGGGACTAACGGGGGCGAGCAGTACTTC. Its translation: CASSWGTNGGEQYF. The whole variable domain, filled in from reference TRBV5-1 and TRBJ2-7, reads KAGVTQTPRYLIKTRGQQVTLSCSPISGHRSVSWYQQTPGQGLQFLFEYFSETQRNKGNFPGRFSGRQFSNSRSEMNVSTLELGDSALYLCASSWGTNGGEQYFGPGTRLTVT.

In its sample, this clonotype is medium-sized. This chain joins TRBV7-8 and TRBJ2-6; a possible D gene is TRBD1 (5 bases). With 2 bases removed from V and 0 bases from J, the gap between germline ends came to 14 bases. The CDR3 is made up of 18 amino acids. Germline V gene data show CDR1 as SGHVS and CDR2 as FQNEAQ. The chain's CDR3 is CASSLKTALSSGANVLTF. The CDR3 nucleotides are TGTGCCAGCAGCTTAAAGACAGCGCTCAGCTCTGGGGCCAACGTCCTGACTTTC.

The V call is TRBV20-1, the J call TRBJ1-4, with D uncertain. Germline-derived CDR1 and CDR2 are DFQATT and SNEGSKA (reference sequence). Trimming took off 3 bases at V and 2 bases at J, with 4 bases between the two ends. The CDR3 is 12 residues long. The chain's CDR3 is CSARGTNEKLFF. Here the CDR3 DNA reads TGCAGTGCTAGGGGGACTAATGAAAAACTGTTTTTT.

This clonotype was seen at least ten times. This sequence joins TRBV12-3 or TRBV12-4 and TRBJ2-1; the match to TRBD1 covers 9 bases. After removal of 7 bases from V and 1 base from J, the junction contained 8 bases not matched to a gene. This CDR3 is built from 16 residues. The CDR3 region has the DNA TGTGCCAGCACCCTCACGGACAGGGGATCCTACAATGAGCAGTTCTTC. It encodes CASTLTDRGSYNEQFF.

This clonotype was seen many times. The chain carries TRBV20-1 and TRBJ1-3; no reliable D call. The germline V gene encodes CDR1 DFQATT and CDR2 SNEGSKA (reference sequence). The CDR3 has 15 amino acids. Trimming removed 3 bases at V and 2 bases at J, with 14 bases between. CDR3 sequence reads: CSASSGLGTGNTIYF. The CDR3 bases are TGCAGTGCTAGTTCTGGGTTGGGAACTGGAAACACCATATATTTT.

This clonotype was observed a few times. A read error is possible here, since a much larger clone lies one base away. The J gene is TRBJ1-3, the V gene TRBV3-1; no clear D gene. CDR1 and CDR2 (germline): LGHDT, YNNKEL (reference sequence). The CDR3 is made up of 13 amino acids. CDR3 protein: CASCQARTNTIYF. The CDR3 DNA reads TGTGCCAGCTGCCAAGCAAGGACGAACACCATATATTTT.

This chain joins TRBV27 and TRBJ2-7; 8 bases align to TRBD1. J lost 2 bases, V lost 2 bases, and 5 bases had no gene match. The germline V gene has CDR1 MNHEY and CDR2 SMNVEV (reference sequence). CDR3 length equals 15 residues. The CDR3 region has the DNA TGTGCCAGCAGTTTAAAAACAGGGGGAACCTACGAGCAGTACTTC. Its translation is CASSLKTGGTYEQYF.

This clonotype was recorded at least ten times. The rearrangement uses TRBV20-1 and TRBJ2-2; D is unresolved. Germline V lookup: CDR1 DFQATT, CDR2 SNEGSKA (reference sequence). Trimming stripped 3 bases from V and 2 bases from J, with 10 bases between. The length of the CDR3 is 14 residues. Written as DNA, the CDR3 is TGCAGTGCTAGGAAGTCAGGAAACACCGGGGAGCTGTTTTTT. As protein: CSARKSGNTGELFF.

The chain links TRBV7-2 to TRBJ2-7; 7 nucleotides match TRBD2. Germline loops: CDR1 SGHTA, CDR2 FQGNSA. After removal of 0 bases from V and 0 bases from J, the junction contained 2 bases not matched to a gene. The CDR3 contains 15 residues. The CDR3 nucleotides are TGTGCCAGCAGCTTAGCACGCGGGAGCTCCTACGAGCAGTACTTC. Residues: CASSLARGSSYEQYF. The full variable domain, with the rest looked up from reference TRBV7-2 and TRBJ2-7, is GAGVSQSPSNKVTEKGKDVELRCDPISGHTALYWYRQSLGQGLEFLIYFQGNSAPDKSGLPSDRFSAERTGGSVSTLTIQRTQQEDSAVYLCASSLARGSSYEQYFGPGTRLTVT.

The rearrangement links TRBV18 to TRBJ2-1; TRBD2 agrees at 7 bases. Trimming took 4 bases from V and 8 from J; bases not matched to a gene: 8. CDR1 and CDR2 from the germline V gene are KGHSH and LQKENI. The CDR3 spans 14 residues. CDR3 in DNA: TGTGCCAGCTCACTCGGCGAAACTAGCGATGAGCAGTTCTTC. It encodes CASSLGETSDEQFF.

J is TRBJ1-6 and V is TRBV7-8, with D perhaps TRBD1 (5 bases). V was trimmed by 1 base and J by 7 bases, leaving 11 bases between them. CDR3 size: 15 residues. Germline CDR1 SGHVS, CDR2 FQNEAQ. The CDR3 coding sequence is TGTGCCAGCAGCTTAGAGGCAGGGAGGAATTCACCCCTCCACTTT. Translated, it gives CASSLEAGRNSPLHF.

This clonotype was detected ten times or more. The V call is TRBV6-5, the J call TRBJ1-6, with D possibly being TRBD1 (5 bases). Trimming took off 7 bases at V and 5 bases at J, with 15 bases between the two ends. Germline CDR1 reads MNHEY; CDR2 reads SVGAGI. The CDR3 totals 15 residues. CDR3 nucleotides: TGTGCCAGCACCCCTCGGGGCAGGGATAATTCACCCCTCCACTTT. As protein: CASTPRGRDNSPLHF.

This clonotype was counted ten times or more. The rearrangement links TRBV12-3 or TRBV12-4 to TRBJ2-6; tentatively, D is TRBD2 (6 bases). Trimming left V 6 bases short and J 0 bases short, with 15 bases between. The CDR3 covers 17 residues. CDR3 sequence: CASSRTTGSSGANVLTF. In nucleotides, the CDR3 is TGTGCCAGCAGCCGGACTACCGGAAGCTCTGGGGCCAACGTCCTGACTTTC.

The chain employs TRBV4-3 and TRBJ1-3; D may be TRBD1 (5 bases). Looked up from germline, CDR1 is LGHNA and CDR2 is YSLEER. The V end lost 3 bases, the J end lost 2 bases, and 11 bases lay between the germline ends. The CDR3 contains 15 residues. The CDR3 reads CASSHGGVAGNTIYF. CDR3 coding DNA: TGCGCCAGCAGCCATGGGGGGGTCGCTGGAAACACCATATATTTT.

This clonotype was counted a few times. The V call is TRBV6-1, the J call TRBJ1-1, with D hard to call. The length of the CDR3 is 12 residues. V lost 2 bases and J 11 bases, leaving 12 bases between the germline ends. The germline gives CDR1 MNHNS, CDR2 SASEGT. Written as DNA, the CDR3 is TGTGCCAGCAGTGAACTCGAGTCGGGCGCTTTCTTT. This translates into CASSELESGAFF.

As concerns this clonotype: The junction departs from germline at one end; a sequencing error may be responsible. The chain links TRBV13 to TRBJ2-7; D not certain. Germline V CDR1 and CDR2: PRHDT, FYEKMQ (reference sequence). The CDR3 is made up of 12 amino acids. CDR3 coding DNA: TGTGCCAGCAGCTTAGGGAACTACGGGCAGTACTTC. Protein sequence: CASSLGNYGQYF.